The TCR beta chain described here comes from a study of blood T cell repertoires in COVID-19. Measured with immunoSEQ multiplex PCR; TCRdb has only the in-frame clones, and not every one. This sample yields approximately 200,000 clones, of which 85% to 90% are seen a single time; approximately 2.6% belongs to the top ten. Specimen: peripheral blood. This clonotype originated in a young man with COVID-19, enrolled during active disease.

This CDR3 reads CASEGTSGRDEQFF. CDR3 coding DNA: TGTGCCAGCGAAGGGACTAGCGGGAGGGATGAGCAGTTCTTC. The chain has TRBV10-3 and TRBJ2-1; 16 bases map to TRBD2. CDR1 and CDR2 (germline): ENHRY, SYGVKD. The ends lost 10 bases at V and 8 bases at J; junction bases unmatched: 5. The CDR3 is made up of 14 amino acids.